A single sample is the source of the 11 T cell receptor beta chains below, sequenced in a study of shared clonotypes between healthy human individuals. Sequencing was performed with immunoSEQ multiplex PCR; in TCRdb, only in-frame clones are kept and a portion is missing. The sample yields 2 million to 2.5 million clones, 80% to 95% seen once. Input material: naive CD4+ T cells from PBMCs. Subset reported: CD45RA+ positively selected. These receptors were obtained from a man between 18 and 35 years old in good health. Some clones in this sample may be carry-over from other donors' samples.

CDR3 nucleotide sequence: TGCGCCAGCAGCCAAGTCCGGGGCCTCACAGATACGCAGTATTTT. This gives the protein CASSQVRGLTDTQYF. The V gene is TRBV4-1, the J gene TRBJ2-3, with D perhaps matching TRBD1 or TRBD2 (5 bases each). Germline V lookup: CDR1 MGHRA, CDR2 YSYEKL. Trimming removed 1 base from V and 2 bases from J, with 10 bases in between. CDR3 size: 15 residues.

V is TRBV7-9 and J is TRBJ2-7; no clear D gene. Trimming pared 2 bases from V and 9 bases from J, leaving 11 bases between. Per the germline V gene, CDR1 is SEHNR and CDR2 is FQNEAQ (reference sequence). The length of the CDR3 is 12 residues. The CDR3 loop reads CASSLSTDWQYF. CDR3 sequence (DNA): TGTGCCAGCAGCTTAAGCACTGACTGGCAGTACTTC. The full variable domain, its missing parts supplied by reference TRBV7-9 and TRBJ2-7, is DTGVSQNPRHKITKRGQNVTFRCDPISEHNRLYWYRQTLGQGPEFLTYFQNEAQLEKSRLLSDRFSAERPKGSFSTLEIQRTEQGDSAMYLCASSLSTDWQYFGPGTRLTVT.

Comments on this clone: This sample also contains other DNA sequences that code for the same CDR3. This chain joins TRBV5-4 and TRBJ2-3, with TRBD2 matching 12 bases. After removal of 2 bases from V and 0 bases from J, the junction contained 1 base not matched to a gene. The germline V gene has CDR1 SGHNT and CDR2 YYREEE (reference sequence). This CDR3 region has 16 residues. The CDR3 nucleotides are TGTGCCAGCAGCTTAGGGACTAGCGGGAGCACAGATACGCAGTATTTT. This encodes CASSLGTSGSTDTQYF.

The gene calls are TRBV30 and TRBJ2-3; TRBD2 might be the D (6 bases). Germline values: CDR1 GTSNPN, CDR2 SVGIG (reference sequence). This CDR3 spans 16 amino acids. Trimming pared 0 bases from V and 1 base from J, leaving 14 bases between. The CDR3 nucleotides are TGTGCCTGGAGTGTAAGCGGAGGGCGCCGCACAGATACGCAGTATTTT. It specifies CAWSVSGGRRTDTQYF. Together with reference TRBV30 and TRBJ2-3, the CDR3 gives the full variable domain: SQTIHQWPATLVQPVGSPLSLECTVEGTSNPNLYWYRQAAGRGLQLLFYSVGIGQISSEVPQNLSASRPQDRQFILSSKKLLLSDSGFYLCAWSVSGGRRTDTQYFGPGTRLTVL.

This chain uses TRBV4-3 with TRBJ1-2; TRBD1 matches 12 bases. Germline lookup yields CDR1 LGHNA and CDR2 YSLEER. Trimming removed 4 bases from V and 1 base from J; junction bases left unmatched: 7. CDR3 length equals 17 residues. The CDR3 nucleotides are TGCGCCAGCAGCCGGATCGGGACAGGGGGCTTTAACTATGGCTACACCTTC. Translating gives CASSRIGTGGFNYGYTF.

For this clone: This same CDR3 is encoded by further DNA sequences in the sample. This chain links TRBV5-1 with TRBJ1-4; D is perhaps TRBD1 (6 bases). Germline loops: CDR1 SGHRS, CDR2 YFSETQ. Deletions cut 0 bases from V and 6 bases from J, with 9 bases between. This CDR3 is 14 amino acids long. The CDR3, as DNA: TGCGCCAGCAGCTTGGGGGGGCAGGATGAAAAACTGTTTTTT. Amino acid sequence: CASSLGGQDEKLFF. Drawing the rest from reference TRBV5-1 and TRBJ1-4, the complete variable domain is KAGVTQTPRYLIKTRGQQVTLSCSPISGHRSVSWYQQTPGQGLQFLFEYFSETQRNKGNFPGRFSGRQFSNSRSEMNVSTLELGDSALYLCASSLGGQDEKLFFGSGTQLSVL.

As concerns this clone: Germline is not matched at one junction end, which may reflect a read error. The CDR3 loop reads CAGRGQKKGSYNEQFF. Written as DNA, the CDR3 is TGTGCCGGCAGAGGACAGAAAAAGGGCTCCTACAATGAGCAGTTCTTC. V and J are TRBV2 and TRBJ2-1; TRBD1 is a possible D gene (6 bases). Germline assignment: CDR1 SNHLY and CDR2 FYNNEI. This CDR3 spans 16 amino acids. Full variable domain (outside the CDR3, taken from reference TRBV2 and TRBJ2-1): EPEVTQTPSHQVTQMGQEVILRCVPISNHLYFYWYRQILGQKVEFLVSFYNNEISEKSEIFDDQFSVERPDGSNFTLKIRSTKLEDSAMYFCAGRGQKKGSYNEQFFGPGTRLTVL.

This clone was detected only once. The chain employs TRBV5-1 and TRBJ2-7, with a tentative D call TRBD2 (6 bases). CDR3 length equals 19 residues. V was cut by 4 bases and J by 3 bases, with 29 bases left in between. CDR1 is SGHRS and CDR2 is YFSETQ in the germline V gene. CDR3 amino acids: CASSPTGLYPPPLNYEQYF. CDR3 sequence (DNA): TGCGCCAGCAGCCCGACGGGACTCTACCCTCCCCCACTAAACTACGAGCAGTACTTC.

The gene calls are TRBV28 and TRBJ2-5, with D perhaps given as TRBD1 or TRBD2 (5 bases each). The germline gives CDR1 MDHEN, CDR2 SYDVKM. V was cut by 5 bases and J by 7 bases, with 20 bases left in between. CDR3 length: 15 residues. The CDR3 sequence: CASSPSRDPPWTQYF. The DNA of the CDR3 is TGTGCCAGCAGTCCTTCGAGGGACCCACCATGGACCCAGTACTTC.

In DNA form, the CDR3 reads TGTGCCAGCACCCCCTTCGGGGAGGAAACCGGGGAGCTGTTTTTT. Protein product: CASTPFGEETGELFF. The genes are TRBV28 and TRBJ2-2; a possible D gene is TRBD2 (6 bases). V was trimmed by 7 bases and J by 5 bases, leaving 17 bases between them. This CDR3 is built from 15 residues. Germline assignment: CDR1 MDHEN and CDR2 SYDVKM.

V gene TRBV9 combines with J gene TRBJ1-1; D not resolved. CDR1 and CDR2 from the germline V gene are SGDLS and YYNGEE. The CDR3 is made up of 17 amino acids. V was pared by 4 bases and J by 0 bases, with 19 bases between. The CDR3 loop reads CASSPPRRETMNTEAFF. In nucleotides, the CDR3 is TGTGCCAGCAGCCCTCCCCGGCGGGAGACCATGAACACTGAAGCTTTCTTT.